This T cell receptor (beta chain) was captured in a study of T cell repertoires in cytomegalovirus infection. Each CDR3 protein gets one entry after TCRdb re-called the reads with MiXCR. The sample has about 920,000 distinct CDR3 sequences; about a third are singletons. In its sample, this clonotype was seen a few times. The antigen remains unidentified. The TCR was taken from a human donor in good health (CMV status not recorded). Some clones in this sample may be carry-over from other donors' samples. The specimen comprised cultured CD8+ T cells from PBMCs, sampled from culture after CMV antigen stimulation.

The CDR3 loop is CASSPERRDRGMYEQFF. Written as DNA, the CDR3 is TGCGCCAGCAGCCCCGAACGCCGGGACAGGGGGATGTATGAGCAGTTCTTC. The genes are TRBV4-1 and TRBJ2-1; 11 nucleotides line up with TRBD1. Trimming took 4 bases from V and 8 from J; bases not matched to a gene: 13. Germline V gene sequence: CDR1 MGHRA, CDR2 YSYEKL. CDR3 length equals 17 residues.